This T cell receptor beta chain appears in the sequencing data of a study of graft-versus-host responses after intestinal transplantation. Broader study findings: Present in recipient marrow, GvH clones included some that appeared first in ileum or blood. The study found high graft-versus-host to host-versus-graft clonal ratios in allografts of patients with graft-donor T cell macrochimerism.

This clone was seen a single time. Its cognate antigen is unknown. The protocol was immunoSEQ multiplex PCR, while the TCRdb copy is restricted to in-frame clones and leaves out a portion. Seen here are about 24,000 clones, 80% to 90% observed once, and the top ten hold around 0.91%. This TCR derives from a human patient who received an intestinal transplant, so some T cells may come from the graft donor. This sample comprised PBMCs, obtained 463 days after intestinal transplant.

The CDR3 DNA follows: TGTGCCAGCAGTCTTCGGAATACTAATGAAAAACTGTTTTTT. Its translation is CASSLRNTNEKLFF. The V and J genes are TRBV2 and TRBJ1-4; no reliable D call. CDR3 length: 14 residues. Germline CDR1 reads SNHLY; CDR2 reads FYNNEI. Between the trimmed V and J ends, which lost 5 bases and 2 bases, there was a span of 9 bases.